This T cell receptor beta chain was retrieved from a study of cytomegalovirus exposure and HLA in healthy donors. A multiplex PCR was run with 60 Vbeta primers and 13 Jbeta primers. Some clones are missing from TCRdb's copy, which holds only in-frame ones; the method was immunoSEQ multiplex PCR. In the table there are 100,000 to 150,000 clones, roughly 80% of which are singletons. J lost 3 bases, V lost 0 bases, and 7 bases had no gene match. CDR1 SGDLS and CDR2 YYNGEE come from the germline V gene. The CDR3 totals 18 residues. The chain recombines TRBV9 with TRBJ2-6; 9 bases are shared with TRBD1. The TCR was taken from a man aged 25-40 years in good health and CMV-seropositive. Material for sequencing was PBMCs. The CDR3 bases are TGTGCCAGCAGCGTAGGCCGGGACAGGGAACTTGGGGCCAACGTCCTGACTTTC. It yields the protein CASSVGRDRELGANVLTF. The whole variable domain, filled in from reference TRBV9 and TRBJ2-6, reads DSGVTQTPKHLITATGQRVTLRCSPRSGDLSVYWYQQSLDQGLQFLIQYYNGEERAKGNILERFSAQQFPDLHSELNLSSLELGDSALYFCASSVGRDRELGANVLTFGAGSRLTVL.